This T cell receptor (beta chain) was captured by sequencing in a study of vaccination effects on CD4 cells after COVID-19. Regarding the study as a whole: There were few convalescent patients in the study and no early post-infection timepoints.

Viral peptide pools were used in the ViraFEST assay to expand antigen-specific CD4+ T cells, and sequencing came afterward. CD4+ T cells were isolated after 10 days of culture. Infection with SARS-CoV-2 occurred in the person between March and December 2020, and PCR confirmed it. After over 1.5 million PBMC were placed in each well, they were cultured with roughly 11 IU/ml IL-2 and approximately 10 ug/ml peptides. As regards this clone: The target antigen is unknown.

Sequencing used immunoSEQ multiplex PCR; TCRdb keeps in-frame clones, though not all of them. The sample lists 60,000 to 75,000 clones; over 65% were seen once. Material: CD4+ T cells from PBMCs cultured with HIV peptides, obtained before COVID-19 vaccination. This sample's subset: HIV-1 Nef peptide pool negative control/reference culture. This sequence was found in a human donor who had a prior SARS-CoV-2 infection.

As DNA, the CDR3 is TGTGCCTGGACAGGGACCCTCTACAATGAGCAGTTCTTC. It encodes CAWTGTLYNEQFF. The chain couples TRBV30 to TRBJ2-1, with D perhaps being TRBD1 or TRBD2 (5 bases each). This CDR3 has 13 residues. Germline V gives CDR1 GTSNPN, CDR2 SVGIG (reference sequence). V lost 4 bases to trimming and J lost 3 bases, with 10 bases between them.